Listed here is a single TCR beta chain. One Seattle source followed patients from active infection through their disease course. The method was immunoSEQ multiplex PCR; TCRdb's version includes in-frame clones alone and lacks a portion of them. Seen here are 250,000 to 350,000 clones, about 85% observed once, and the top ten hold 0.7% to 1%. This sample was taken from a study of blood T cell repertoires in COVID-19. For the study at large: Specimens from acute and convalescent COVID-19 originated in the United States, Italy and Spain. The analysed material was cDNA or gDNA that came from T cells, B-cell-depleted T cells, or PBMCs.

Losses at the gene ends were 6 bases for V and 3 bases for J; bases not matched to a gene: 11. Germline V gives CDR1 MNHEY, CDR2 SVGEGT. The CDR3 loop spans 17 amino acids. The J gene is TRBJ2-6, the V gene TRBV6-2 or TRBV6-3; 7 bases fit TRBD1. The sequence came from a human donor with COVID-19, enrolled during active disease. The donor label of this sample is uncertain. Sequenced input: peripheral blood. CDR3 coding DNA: TGTGCCAGCAGCCTGGACAGGAGCGTCCGTGGGGCCAACGTCCTGACTTTC. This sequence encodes CASSLDRSVRGANVLTF.